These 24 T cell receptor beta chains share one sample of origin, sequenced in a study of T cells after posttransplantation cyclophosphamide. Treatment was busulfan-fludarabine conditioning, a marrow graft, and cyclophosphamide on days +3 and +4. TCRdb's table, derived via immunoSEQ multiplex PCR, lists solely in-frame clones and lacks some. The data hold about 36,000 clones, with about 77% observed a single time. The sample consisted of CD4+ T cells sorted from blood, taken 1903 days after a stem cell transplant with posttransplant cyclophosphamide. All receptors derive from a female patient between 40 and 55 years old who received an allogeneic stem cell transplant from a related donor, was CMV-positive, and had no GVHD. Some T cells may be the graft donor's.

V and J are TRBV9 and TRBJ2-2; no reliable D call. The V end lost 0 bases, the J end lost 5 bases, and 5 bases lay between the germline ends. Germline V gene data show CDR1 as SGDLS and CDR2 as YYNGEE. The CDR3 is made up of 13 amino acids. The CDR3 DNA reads TGTGCCAGCAGCGTAGTCGGGACCGGGGAGCTGTTTTTT. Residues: CASSVVGTGELFF.

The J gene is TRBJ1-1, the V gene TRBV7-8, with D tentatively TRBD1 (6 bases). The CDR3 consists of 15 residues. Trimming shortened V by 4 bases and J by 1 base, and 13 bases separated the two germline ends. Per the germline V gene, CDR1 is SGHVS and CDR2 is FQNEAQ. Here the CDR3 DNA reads TGTGCCAGCAGCTGGGGAACAGGGCGGAACACTGAAGCTTTCTTT. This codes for CASSWGTGRNTEAFF.

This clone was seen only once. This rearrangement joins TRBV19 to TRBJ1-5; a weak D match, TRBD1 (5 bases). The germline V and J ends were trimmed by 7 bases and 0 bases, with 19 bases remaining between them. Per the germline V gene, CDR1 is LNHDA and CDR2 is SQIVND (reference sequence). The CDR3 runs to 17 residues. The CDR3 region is CASTPNGGTHSNQPQHF. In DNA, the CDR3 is TGTGCCAGTACCCCAAATGGGGGGACTCATAGCAATCAGCCCCAGCATTTT.

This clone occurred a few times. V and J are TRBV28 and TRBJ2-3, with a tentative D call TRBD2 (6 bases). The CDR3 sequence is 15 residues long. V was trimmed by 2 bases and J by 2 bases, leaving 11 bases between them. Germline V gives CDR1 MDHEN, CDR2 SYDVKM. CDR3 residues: CASSLTPGVTDTQYF. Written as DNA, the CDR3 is TGTGCCAGCAGTTTAACCCCGGGGGTCACAGATACGCAGTATTTT.

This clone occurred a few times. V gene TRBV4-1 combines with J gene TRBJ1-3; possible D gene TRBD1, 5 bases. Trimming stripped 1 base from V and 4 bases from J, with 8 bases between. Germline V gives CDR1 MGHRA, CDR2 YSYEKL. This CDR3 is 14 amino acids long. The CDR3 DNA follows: TGCGCCAGCAGCCAAGCAGGGTCCGGAAACACCATATATTTT. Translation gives CASSQAGSGNTIYF.

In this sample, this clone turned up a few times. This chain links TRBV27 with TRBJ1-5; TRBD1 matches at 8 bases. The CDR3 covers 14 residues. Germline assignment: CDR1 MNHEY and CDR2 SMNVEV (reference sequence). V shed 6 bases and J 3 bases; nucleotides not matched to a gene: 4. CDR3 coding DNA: TGTGCCAGCAGCTGGACAGGGAACAATCAGCCCCAGCATTTT. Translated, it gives CASSWTGNNQPQHF.

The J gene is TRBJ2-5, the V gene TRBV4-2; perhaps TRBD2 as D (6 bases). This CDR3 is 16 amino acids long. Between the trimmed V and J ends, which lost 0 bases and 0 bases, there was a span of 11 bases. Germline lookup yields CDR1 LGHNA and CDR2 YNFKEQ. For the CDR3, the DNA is TGTGCCAGCAGCCAAGAAGGTGGCGGGGACCAAGAGACCCAGTACTTC. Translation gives CASSQEGGGDQETQYF.

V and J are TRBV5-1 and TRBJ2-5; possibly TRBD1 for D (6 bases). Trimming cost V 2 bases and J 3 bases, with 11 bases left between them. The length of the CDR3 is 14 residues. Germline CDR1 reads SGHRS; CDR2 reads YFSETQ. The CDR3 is CASSFQGSEETQYF. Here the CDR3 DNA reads TGCGCCAGCAGCTTCCAGGGGAGCGAAGAGACCCAGTACTTC.

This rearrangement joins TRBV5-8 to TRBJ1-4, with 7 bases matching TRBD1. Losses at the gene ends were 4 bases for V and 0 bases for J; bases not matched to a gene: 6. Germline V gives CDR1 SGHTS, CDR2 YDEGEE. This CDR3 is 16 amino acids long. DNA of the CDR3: TGTGCCAGCAGCCCCGGGACAGCTGCAACTAATGAAAAACTGTTTTTT. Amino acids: CASSPGTAATNEKLFF.

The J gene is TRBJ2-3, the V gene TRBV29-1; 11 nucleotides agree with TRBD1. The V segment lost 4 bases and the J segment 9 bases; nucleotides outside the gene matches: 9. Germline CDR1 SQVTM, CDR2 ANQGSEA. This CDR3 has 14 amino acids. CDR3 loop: CSVGRGTGGETQYF. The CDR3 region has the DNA TGCAGCGTTGGGAGGGGGACAGGGGGAGAGACGCAGTATTTT.

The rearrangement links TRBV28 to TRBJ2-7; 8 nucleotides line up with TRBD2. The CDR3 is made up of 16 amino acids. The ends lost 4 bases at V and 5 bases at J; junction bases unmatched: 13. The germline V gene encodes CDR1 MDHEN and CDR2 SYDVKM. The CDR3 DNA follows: TGTGCCAGCAGTTCGCTTTCCGGGGGGGCGCTTAACGAGCAGTACTTC. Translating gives CASSSLSGGALNEQYF.

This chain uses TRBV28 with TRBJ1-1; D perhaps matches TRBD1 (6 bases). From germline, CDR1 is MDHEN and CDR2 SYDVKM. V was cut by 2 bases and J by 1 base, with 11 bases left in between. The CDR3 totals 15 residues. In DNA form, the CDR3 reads TGTGCCAGCAGTTTACACGGACAGCCGAACACTGAAGCTTTCTTT. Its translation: CASSLHGQPNTEAFF.

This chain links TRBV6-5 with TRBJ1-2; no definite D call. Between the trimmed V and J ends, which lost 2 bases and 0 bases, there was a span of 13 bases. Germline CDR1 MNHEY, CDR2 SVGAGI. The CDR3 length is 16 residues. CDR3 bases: TGTGCCAGCAGTTACATGGCAGGCTTCGCTAACTATGGCTACACCTTC. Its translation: CASSYMAGFANYGYTF.

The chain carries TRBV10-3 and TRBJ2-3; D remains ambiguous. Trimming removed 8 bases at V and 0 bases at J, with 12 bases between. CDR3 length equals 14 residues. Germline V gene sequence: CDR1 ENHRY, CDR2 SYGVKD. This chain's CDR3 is CAIGLSVSTDTQYF. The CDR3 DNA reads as TGTGCCATCGGCCTAAGCGTGAGCACAGATACGCAGTATTTT.

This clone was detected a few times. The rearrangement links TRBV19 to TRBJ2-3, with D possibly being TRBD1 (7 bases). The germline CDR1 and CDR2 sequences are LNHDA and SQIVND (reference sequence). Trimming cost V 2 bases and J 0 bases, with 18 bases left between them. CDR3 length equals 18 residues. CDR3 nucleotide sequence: TGTGCCAGTAGTATAAGTTCGGGGGCGGGACAGAGCACAGATACGCAGTATTTT. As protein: CASSISSGAGQSTDTQYF.

The CDR3 protein is CASSLRGRRIGTGELFF. In DNA, the CDR3 is TGTGCCAGCAGCTTACGGGGGAGGAGGATCGGAACCGGGGAGCTGTTTTTT. V usage is TRBV11-2 and J usage is TRBJ2-2; possible D gene TRBD2, 6 bases. Germline V lookup: CDR1 SGHAT, CDR2 FQNNGV. CDR3 length equals 17 residues. Trimming removed 2 bases at V and 5 bases at J, with 18 bases between.

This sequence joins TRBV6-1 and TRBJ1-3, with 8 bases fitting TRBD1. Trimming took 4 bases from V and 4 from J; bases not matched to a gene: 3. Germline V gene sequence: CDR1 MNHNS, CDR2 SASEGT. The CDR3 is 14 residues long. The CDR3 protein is CASSATGVGNTIYF. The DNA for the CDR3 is TGTGCCAGCAGTGCGACAGGGGTGGGAAACACCATATATTTT.

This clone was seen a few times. CDR3 in amino acids: CSVEEVDSYGYTF. The CDR3 DNA is TGCAGCGTTGAAGAGGTGGACAGCTATGGCTACACCTTC. The chain employs TRBV29-1 and TRBJ1-2, with a tentative D call TRBD1 (6 bases). Germline V gives CDR1 SQVTM, CDR2 ANQGSEA. V gave up 0 bases and J gave up 4 bases, with 9 bases separating them. The CDR3 spans 13 residues. The variable domain in full, with the rest retrieved from reference TRBV29-1 and TRBJ1-2, is SAVISQKPSRDICQRGTSLTIQCQVDSQVTMMFWYRQQPGQSLTLIATANQGSEATYESGFVIDKFPISRPNLTFSTLTVSNMSPEDSSIYLCSVEEVDSYGYTFGSGTRLTVV.

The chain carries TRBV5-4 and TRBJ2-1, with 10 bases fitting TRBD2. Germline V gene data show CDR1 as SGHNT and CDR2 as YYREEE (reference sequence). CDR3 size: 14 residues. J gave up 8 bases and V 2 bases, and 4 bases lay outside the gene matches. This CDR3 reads CASSLAGGPHEQFF. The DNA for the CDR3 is TGTGCCAGCAGCTTAGCGGGGGGGCCCCATGAGCAGTTCTTC.

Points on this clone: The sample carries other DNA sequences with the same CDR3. Here the CDR3 DNA reads TGTGCCAGCAGCCCCCCCTCGAATGAGCAGTTCTTC. This gives the protein CASSPPSNEQFF. This chain joins TRBV7-8 and TRBJ2-1; D is unresolved. CDR3 length: 12 amino acids. V dropped 5 bases and J dropped 7 bases, with 9 bases sitting between them. CDR1 is SGHVS, CDR2 FQNEAQ, per germline.

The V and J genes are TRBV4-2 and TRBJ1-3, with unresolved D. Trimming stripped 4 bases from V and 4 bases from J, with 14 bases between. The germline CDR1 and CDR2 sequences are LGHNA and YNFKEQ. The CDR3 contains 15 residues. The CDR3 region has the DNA TGTGCCAGCAGCCCGCAGGCATCCAGGGGAAACACCATATATTTT. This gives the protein CASSPQASRGNTIYF.

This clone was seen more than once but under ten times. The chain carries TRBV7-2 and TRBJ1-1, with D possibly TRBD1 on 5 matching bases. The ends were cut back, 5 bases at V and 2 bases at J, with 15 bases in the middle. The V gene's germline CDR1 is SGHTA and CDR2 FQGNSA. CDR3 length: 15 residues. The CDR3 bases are TGTGCCAGCAGCAGCCCCAGGACAAGCAACACTGAAGCTTTCTTT. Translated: CASSSPRTSNTEAFF.

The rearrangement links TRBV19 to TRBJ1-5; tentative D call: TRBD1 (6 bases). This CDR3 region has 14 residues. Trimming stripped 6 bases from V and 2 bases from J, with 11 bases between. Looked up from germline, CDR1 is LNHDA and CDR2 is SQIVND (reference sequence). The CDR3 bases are TGTGCCAGTAGCGAAGGGGGTGGCAATCAGCCCCAGCATTTT. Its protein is CASSEGGGNQPQHF.

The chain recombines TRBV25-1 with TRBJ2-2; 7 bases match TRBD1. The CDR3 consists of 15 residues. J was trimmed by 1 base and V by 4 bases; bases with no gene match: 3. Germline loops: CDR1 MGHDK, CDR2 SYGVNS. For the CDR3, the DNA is TGTGCCAGCAGTGCGGGACAGCAGAACACCGGGGAGCTGTTTTTT. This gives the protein CASSAGQQNTGELFF.